The T cell receptor (beta chain) described here comes from a study of blood T cell repertoires in COVID-19. V lost 3 bases to trimming and J lost 3 bases, with 8 bases between them. The CDR3 consists of 13 residues. CDR1 and CDR2 (germline): LGHDT, YNNKEL (reference sequence). As handled by the study authors: Amplifying reference gene primers gave estimates of nucleated cell counts. Method: immunoSEQ multiplex PCR; TCRdb's copy keeps in-frame clones and lacks some. That table gives V, J and clone size, and the DNA gave D and trimming. This table has around 500,000 clones, 80% to 90% appearing once. The chain recombines TRBV3-1 (or the pseudogene TRBV3-2) with TRBJ1-1; D unclear. The sequence derives from a human donor in a cohort sampled during active COVID-19. Source material: peripheral blood. CDR3 coding DNA: TGTGCCAGCAGCCACCAACGGGACACTGAAGCTTTCTTT. Translation gives CASSHQRDTEAFF.